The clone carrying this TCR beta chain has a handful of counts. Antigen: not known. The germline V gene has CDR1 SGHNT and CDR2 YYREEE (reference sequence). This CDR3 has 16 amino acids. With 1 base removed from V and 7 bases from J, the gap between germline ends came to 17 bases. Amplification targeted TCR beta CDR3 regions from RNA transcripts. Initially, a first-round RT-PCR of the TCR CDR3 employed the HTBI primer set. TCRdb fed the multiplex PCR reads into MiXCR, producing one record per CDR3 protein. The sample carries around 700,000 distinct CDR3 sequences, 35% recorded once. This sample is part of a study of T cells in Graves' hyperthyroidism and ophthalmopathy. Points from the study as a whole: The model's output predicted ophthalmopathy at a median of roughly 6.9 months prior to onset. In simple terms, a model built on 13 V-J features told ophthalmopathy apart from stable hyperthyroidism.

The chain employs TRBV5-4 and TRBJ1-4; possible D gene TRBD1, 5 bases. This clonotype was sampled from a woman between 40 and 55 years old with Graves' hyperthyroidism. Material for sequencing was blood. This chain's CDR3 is CASSLWGTPMGEKLFF. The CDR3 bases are TGTGCCAGCAGCTTGTGGGGCACCCCAATGGGTGAAAAACTGTTTTTT.